One T cell receptor beta chain is described in this entry. Its antigen is not identified. These data are taken from a study of tumor-infiltrating lymphocytes in primary liver carcinoma. At the level of the study: The cohort included men and women aged 30 to 69 years. The tumors, T1-T3 N0M0 lesions, were roughly 4.2 to 10 cm across.

Study-level results: There were only about 8-25% of top clones found in all five tumor regions.

TCR beta cDNA was reverse-transcribed from about 500 ng of total RNA. The reaction used a constant-region primer and ProtoScript II reverse transcriptase. Generation of the TCR beta libraries relied on three nested multiplex PCR rounds using slightly modified ARM-PCR. Each CDR3 protein gets one entry after TCRdb re-called the multiplex PCR reads with MiXCR. The sample records about 74,000 distinct CDR3 sequences, nearly 70% being singletons. Extraction of RNA together with DNA used roughly 19-31 mg of unsorted bulk tissue. Patients had chronic HBV infection and were treatment-naive. This TCR came from a middle-aged man with primary liver carcinoma and hepatitis B virus infection. Source material: liver tumor tissue from sampling region 4. Subset: tumor region T4, right-lateral pole.

CDR3 amino acids: CACSLDIGLAMGEQFF. The CDR3 nucleotides read TGTGCTTGTAGCTTGGATATCGGACTAGCCATGGGTGAGCAGTTCTTC. The rearrangement uses TRBV11-2 and TRBJ2-1, with 8 positions matching TRBD2. The CDR3 length is 16 residues. The germline gives CDR1 SGHAT, CDR2 FQNNGV.